What follows are 25 T cell receptor beta chains derived from one specimen sequenced in a study of tumor and adjacent non-tumor tissue in lung cancer. A modified ARM-PCR protocol with three rounds of nested PCR amplified TCRbeta. MiXCR, run by TCRdb on the multiplex PCR reads, gives a single entry per CDR3 protein. This sample has about 90,000 distinct CDR3 sequences, with about 66% found just once. The template was RNA from unsorted bulk tissue. Sequenced: lung tumor tissue. The receptors here all came from a man between 65 and 85 years old with non-small cell lung cancer.

Comment on this clonotype: A much larger clone lies a single base off, so this may be a read error. The V and J genes are TRBV29-1 and TRBJ2-7, with D possibly being TRBD1 (5 bases). This CDR3 contains 12 residues. From germline, CDR1 is SQVTM and CDR2 ANQGSEA. The CDR3 bases are TGCAGCGTCAGGGTGGCGGCCTACGATCAGTACTTC. It translates to CSVRVAAYDQYF.

The V call is TRBV30, the J call TRBJ2-6; TRBD1 agrees at 9 bases. The CDR3 has 18 residues. Germline V gene lookup returns CDR1 GTSNPN and CDR2 SVGIG (reference sequence). Germline trimming cut 3 bases from V and 9 bases from J; bases unmatched to any gene: 18. The CDR3 sequence is CAWSSYHRGRAGVNVLTF. The CDR3 coding sequence is TGTGCCTGGAGCTCTTACCACAGGGGGCGAGCTGGAGTCAACGTCCTGACTTTC.

Turning to this clonotype: Compared with germline, one end of the junction differs, possibly owing to a read error. This chain connects TRBV29-1 to TRBJ2-3; perhaps TRBD2 as D (6 bases). The CDR3 totals 13 residues. CDR1 is SQVTM, CDR2 ANQGSEA, per germline. The CDR3 nucleotides are TGCAGTGTTGCGGTCGGGAGTGAAGATACGCAGTATTTT. Its protein is CSVAVGSEDTQYF.

This clonotype has a count of ten or more. This sequence joins TRBV6-1 and TRBJ1-4; 7 bases fit TRBD1. This CDR3 is 14 amino acids long. Germline V gives CDR1 MNHNS, CDR2 SASEGT. The J segment lost 6 bases and the V segment lost 6 bases, leaving 7 bases of the junction unmatched. The CDR3 here is CASRYRDSDEKLFF. The CDR3 DNA sequence: TGTGCCAGCAGGTACCGGGACAGCGATGAAAAACTGTTTTTT.

This sequence joins TRBV11-2 and TRBJ1-1; D might be TRBD1 (6 bases). Germline loops: CDR1 SGHAT, CDR2 FQNNGV. The CDR3 extends over 12 amino acids. In nucleotides, the CDR3 is TGTGGCAGATACACAGGGCTCACTGAAGCTTTCTTT. Translated, it gives CGRYTGLTEAFF.

The CDR3 reads CISQGDSEGGYTF. Here the CDR3 DNA reads TGTATCAGTCAGGGGGACTCCGAGGGGGGCTACACCTTC. V and J are TRBV5-4 and TRBJ1-2; 7 positions agree with TRBD1. The V gene's germline CDR1 is SGHNT and CDR2 YYREEE (reference sequence). The CDR3 consists of 13 residues.

In regard to this clonotype: Possible read error: a much larger clone is one base away. The CDR3 nucleotides are TGTGCCGGCAGTGGAGAGACCCAGTACTTC. As protein: CAGSGETQYF. J is TRBJ2-5 and V is TRBV28; D is ambiguous. In germline, CDR1 is MDHEN, CDR2 SYDVKM. The CDR3 is 10 residues long.

A remark on this clonotype: With a much larger clone just one base away, this may be a read error. The genes are TRBV5-5 and TRBJ2-7; no firm D call. CDR3 length: 13 residues. The V end was cut by 9 bases, the J end by 0 bases, with 13 bases between. Germline V gene lookup returns CDR1 SGHKS and CDR2 YYEKEE (reference sequence). For the CDR3, the DNA is TGTGCCAACCGTCCGGGCCACTCCTACGAGCAGTACTTC. Its translation is CANRPGHSYEQYF.

This clonotype has just a few counts. One base away lies a much larger clone, so this may be a sequencing read error. This chain joins TRBV5-6 and TRBJ2-3; D is unclear. The CDR3 runs 15 residues. Germline values: CDR1 SGHDT, CDR2 YYEEEE. Trimming took 4 bases from V and 1 from J, leaving 13 bases between them. Here the CDR3 DNA reads TGTGCCAGCAGCACGTGGGTCAGTTGCACAGATACGCAGTATTTT. Its translation: CASSTWVSCTDTQYF.

Note on this clonotype: One end of the junction fails to match germline, which may point to a read error. V and J are TRBV11-2 and TRBJ1-2; no reliable D call. CDR3 size: 14 residues. Per germline, CDR1 SGHAT and CDR2 FQNNGV. Here the CDR3 DNA reads TGTGCCAGCAGCCTAGATTTTCGAAACTATGGCTACACCTTC. Its translation: CASSLDFRNYGYTF.

This clonotype was detected only a few times. A junction boundary mismatches the germline segment, possibly from a read error. The chain has TRBV6-1 and TRBJ1-1, with D unclear. CDR1 and CDR2 from the germline V gene are MNHNS and SASEGT. CDR3 size: 13 residues. The CDR3 sequence: CDSTLERSMPAFF. For the CDR3, the DNA is TGTGACAGCACCTTAGAAAGGAGCATGCCGGCCTTCTTT.

This clonotype was seen repeatedly, ten times or more. The chain's CDR3 is CSASEEAQYF. CDR3 coding DNA: TGCAGTGCTAGCGAGGAGGCGCAGTATTTT. The gene calls are TRBV20-1 and TRBJ2-3; tentative D call: TRBD2 (5 bases). The V gene's germline CDR1 is DFQATT and CDR2 SNEGSKA (reference sequence). This CDR3 region has 10 residues. Between the trimmed V and J ends, which lost 3 bases and 10 bases, there was a span of 8 bases.

On this clonotype: The junction and the germline gene differ at one end; a read error may be behind it. V is TRBV11-2 and J is TRBJ2-1, with D unresolved. The CDR3 consists of 15 residues. The V gene's germline CDR1 is SGHAT and CDR2 FQNNGV. DNA of the CDR3: TGTGCCAACAGCTCGGGTGGAGCGCGACACAATGAGCAGTTCTTC. This codes for CANSSGGARHNEQFF.

Notes on this clonotype: Given the absence of the conserved phenylalanine or tryptophan at the CDR3 end, a read error is likely. The V and J genes are TRBV11-2 and TRBJ1-2, with D hard to call. The CDR3 length is 12 residues. Germline V gene data show CDR1 as SGHAT and CDR2 as FQNNGV. V lost 9 bases and J lost 8, with 16 bases in between. CDR3 residues: CARTVQGSGYTL. DNA for the CDR3: TGTGCCAGGACCGTCCAAGGTAGCGGCTACACCTTA.

In its sample, this clonotype was seen a few times. V gene TRBV20-1 combines with J gene TRBJ2-7; 7 nucleotides agree with TRBD2. The junction had 10 bases not matched to a gene; V was cut back by 5 bases and J by 0 bases. The CDR3 spans 15 residues. The germline V gene has CDR1 DFQATT and CDR2 SNEGSKA (reference sequence). CDR3 DNA: TGCAGTGCTGACGGGGGGTTTTCTGGCTCCTACGAGCAGTACTTC. Its protein is CSADGGFSGSYEQYF.

Points on this clonotype: A junction boundary mismatches the germline segment, possibly from a read error. The rearrangement links TRBV11-2 to TRBJ2-3; D unclear. This CDR3 is built from 15 residues. Germline V gene lookup returns CDR1 SGHAT and CDR2 FQNNGV. The CDR3 DNA sequence: TGTGCCAGCAGCCTCCCAGGAATCCGTACAGAAACGCAGTATTTT. It specifies CASSLPGIRTETQYF.

Note on this clonotype: Sequence at one end of the junction differs from germline and may be a read error. The chain has TRBV11-2 and TRBJ2-7, with D perhaps matching TRBD2 (5 bases). This CDR3 has 15 amino acids. Germline V gene sequence: CDR1 SGHAT, CDR2 FQNNGV. CDR3 loop: CASCFVQAADYKQYF. The DNA of the CDR3 is TGTGCCAGCTGCTTCGTCCAGGCGGCAGACTACAAGCAGTACTTC.

Note on this clonotype: A single base separates this from a much larger clone, so it may be a read error. The conserved final phenylalanine or tryptophan is absent from the CDR3, which likely points to a read error. The V and J genes are TRBV30 and TRBJ2-1, with 8 bases matching TRBD2. The germline V gene has CDR1 GTSNPN and CDR2 SVGIG (reference sequence). This CDR3 comprises 13 residues. V trimming: 6 bases; J trimming: 3 bases; junction bases outside the gene matches: 4. CDR3 residues: CACGGRFYNEQFS. As DNA, the CDR3 is TGTGCCTGTGGCGGGAGGTTCTACAATGAGCAGTTCTCC.

This chain joins TRBV28 and TRBJ2-7, with TRBD2 identical over 16 bases. The junction had 18 bases not matched to a gene; V was cut back by 7 bases and J by 9 bases. The CDR3 loop spans 18 amino acids. Looked up from germline, CDR1 is MDHEN and CDR2 is SYDVKM. The CDR3 spells CASIPLGTSGGAVVGQYF. CDR3 DNA: TGTGCCAGCATCCCCTTGGGGACTAGCGGGGGGGCCGTGGTCGGGCAGTACTTC.

V is TRBV6-2 or TRBV6-3 and J is TRBJ1-1, with D maybe TRBD1 (5 bases). Trimming stripped 6 bases from V and 5 bases from J, with 16 bases between. The length of the CDR3 is 14 residues. Germline assignment: CDR1 MNHEY and CDR2 SVGEGT. The CDR3 DNA reads as TGTGCCAGCAGGGAGGCAGCAGGGCGGACTGAAGCTTTCTTT. Amino acids: CASREAAGRTEAFF.

A word on this clonotype: The junction departs from germline at one end; a sequencing error may be responsible. The chain links TRBV28 to TRBJ2-7, with D tentatively TRBD1 or TRBD2 (6 bases each). The germline V gene has CDR1 MDHEN and CDR2 SYDVKM. The CDR3 is 15 residues long. CDR3 sequence: CARSFGGTGAYEQYF. The DNA of the CDR3 is TGTGCCCGCAGTTTCGGGGGCACCGGCGCCTACGAGCAGTACTTC.

With respect to this clonotype: Being one base from a much bigger clone, this may be a read error. This sequence joins TRBV7-2 and TRBJ2-3, with a tentative D call TRBD2 (5 bases). The CDR3 length is 15 residues. Looked up from germline, CDR1 is SGHTA and CDR2 is FQGNSA. The V end was cut by 0 bases, the J end by 5 bases, with 12 bases between. The CDR3 nucleotides are TGTGCCAGCAGCTTAGCGCGACTATCGGGAGATACGCAGTATTTT. Translation: CASSLARLSGDTQYF.

This clonotype ranks as medium-sized. The chain links TRBV29-1 to TRBJ1-2, with TRBD1 matching 7 bases. CDR3 length: 12 amino acids. V was pared by 6 bases and J by 2 bases, with 3 bases of the junction left unmatched. Per the germline V gene, CDR1 is SQVTM and CDR2 is ANQGSEA. The CDR3 sequence is CSVSTGNYGYTF. As DNA, the CDR3 is TGCAGCGTATCGACAGGGAACTATGGCTACACCTTC.

This clonotype was recorded at least ten times. The chain has TRBV24-1 and TRBJ2-2, with D maybe TRBD1 (6 bases). V was pared by 5 bases and J by 2 bases, with 14 bases between. This CDR3 is 16 amino acids long. Per the germline V gene, CDR1 is KGHDR and CDR2 is SFDVKD. As DNA, the CDR3 is TGTGCCACCAGTGCCAGGGGCAGGGGAAACACCGGGGAGCTGTTTTTT. This encodes CATSARGRGNTGELFF.

There are many counts of this clonotype. This chain uses TRBV20-1 with TRBJ2-1; 11 nucleotides match TRBD2. The ends lost 0 bases at V and 9 bases at J; junction bases unmatched: 7. The CDR3 runs to 15 residues. Germline-derived CDR1 and CDR2 are DFQATT and SNEGSKA (reference sequence). CDR3: CSARDVVAGGSEQFF. CDR3 nucleotide sequence: TGCAGTGCTAGAGATGTGGTAGCGGGAGGGTCTGAGCAGTTCTTC.